This TCR beta chain stems from a study of T cells after posttransplantation cyclophosphamide. A remark on this clone: Its antigen remains unidentified.

Treatment was busulfan-fludarabine conditioning, a marrow graft, and cyclophosphamide on days +3 and +4. TCRdb's copy holds only in-frame clones and misses some; the assay was immunoSEQ multiplex PCR. The sample includes tens of thousands of clones, 78% of them seen just once. General study findings and limits: TRB overlap between skin or GI tissue T cells and blood was limited. Recipient CMV seropositivity and CMV reactivation strongly tracked TRB clonality. Later blood repertoires were often dominated by clones from the donor CD8+ memory compartment.

This TCR was sampled from a female patient aged 40 to 50 who received an allogeneic stem cell transplant from a related donor, was CMV-positive, and had no GVHD. Part of the T cell pool may stem from the graft donor. Material: CD4+ T cells sorted from blood, obtained approximately 1,900 days after a stem cell transplant with posttransplant cyclophosphamide.

The CDR3 DNA sequence: TGTGCCAGCAGTTTAGTCCTGTACCAAGAGACCCAGTACTTC. Protein sequence: CASSLVLYQETQYF. The rearrangement joins TRBV27 to TRBJ2-5; D gene ambiguous. The CDR3 runs to 14 residues. V was pared by 2 bases and J by 0 bases, with 7 bases between. Per germline, CDR1 MNHEY and CDR2 SMNVEV (reference sequence).